This T cell receptor beta chain was obtained from a study of shared clonotypes between healthy human individuals (dated by TCRdb to the early 2020s). About the full investigation: A couple of women and a few men aged 18 to 49 years were included in the cohort. Leukapheresis yielded between about 0.85 and 10 billion PBMCs per donor. To estimate repertoire size and how much clonotypes are shared between individuals, the study performed deep sequencing of blood TCR repertoires from a few healthy adults. To increase sequencing depth and limit assay-specific biases, different laboratories used diverse techniques to prepare libraries and sequence TCR repertoires. The paper's findings and limits, for the study overall: Pairwise subsampling indicated that sequencing depth was expected to affect the degree of clonotype sharing among donors. Sampling was limited to blood, and TCR repertoires in tissue likely differ from TCR repertoires in blood. The genetic and exposure-history diversity represented was limited by the small number of donors.

On this clone itself: It lacks a known antigen. No per-base quality is available; no much larger clone lies one base away.

The donors were healthy, HIV-negative adults with no recently reported acute infections or vaccinations. Every donor was a Caucasian adult residing in Nashville, Tennessee, USA. In the unsorted samples, 70 million to 90 million PBMCs were counted, and genomic DNA was extracted using the QIAamp DNA Blood Mini kit. Blood was collected by leukapheresis, and PBMCs were isolated by Ficoll-Histopaque density gradient centrifugation and then cryopreserved in liquid nitrogen vapor phase. Using the deep immunoSEQ assay, TCR CDR3 regions were amplified from genomic DNA by multiplex PCR. For each cell subset, the extracted genomic DNA was distributed evenly across all wells of several immunoSEQ 96-well plates, and each plate served as one replicate. Each replicate PCR for unsorted PBMC received roughly 0.3 ug genomic DNA, equal to 25,000 to 35,000 T cell genomes. Unsorted PBMC genomic DNA was sequenced across ten immunoSEQ deep assay plates. The purified libraries were quantified using a Qubit 3.0 fluorometer, sized with a Bioanalyzer 2100, and then quantified again using the KAPA Library Quantification kit. Each immunoSEQ 96-well plate was sequenced on its own single-read 150-cycle Illumina NextSeq 550 flow cell. In the source study's methods: The immunoSEQ output contained only junctional sequences without quality scores, so filtering could not match that applied to full-length reads. Sequences were annotated with PyIR, a Python wrapper for IgBLAST v1.9, using IMGT germline references to assign V/J genes and CDR3. Reads with weak V/J assignments (E-value above 1e-6), missing CDR3, stop codons, out-of-frame junctions, or ambiguous translated residues were removed. A V3J clonotype was defined by an identical inferred V gene, J gene, and CDR3 amino acid sequence. Percentage overlap between repertoires was calculated by dividing the number of shared unique clonotypes by the size of the smaller repertoire. Repertoire richness was assessed with RTK rarefaction, the Chao1 estimator, and Recon v2.1 estimates of unobserved clonotypes. TCRdb took this table from immuneACCESS and kept in-frame rearrangements with V and J called. Such tables lack part of the clones; where checked against another copy, unresolved V genes explain under half of the gap, and the rest is unexplained. V and J calls and clone size follow that table, whereas D and trimming were derived from the DNA. The sample records roughly 500,000 clones, about 78% of which are singletons. 9.5% to 15% of the sample is in the top ten clones.

From the cysteine through the phenylalanine, the CDR3 covers 12 amino acids. Only the CDR3 DNA stays, 36 bases, in frame from base 1. Via the germline V gene, CDR1 is MNHEY and CDR2 SVGAGI. Between the V and J ends, shortened by 6 bases and 4 bases respectively, the junction contains 9 bases. The clonotype comes from a woman aged 35 to 49 in good health. Some clones in this sample may be carry-over from other donors' samples. This chain joins TRBV6-5 to TRBJ1-1; a tentative D match to TRBD1 spans 5 bases. The sequenced sample was PBMCs. The sequenced DNA is TGTGCCAGCAGAACGAGGGGCACTGAAGCTTTCTTT. This translates into CASRTRGTEAFF.